These 8 T cell receptor beta chains originate from one sample sequenced in a study of identical twins. TCRdb redid the calling of the 5' RACE reads with MiXCR, one entry per CDR3 protein. The sample lists around 95,000 distinct CDR3 sequences, 5.5% to 7% occurring once. Material for sequencing was memory T cells sorted from blood. The origin of the receptors is a woman between 50 and 59 years old in good health.

This clonotype has a handful of counts. This sequence joins TRBV20-1 and TRBJ1-2; 7 bases are a match to TRBD1. The V gene end was trimmed by 1 base and the J gene end by 4 bases; junction bases not matched to a gene: 9. There are 15 residues in the CDR3. CDR1 is DFQATT and CDR2 is SNEGSKA in the germline V gene (reference sequence). CDR3 amino acids: CSARVKTGLGYGYTF. In DNA, the CDR3 is TGCAGTGCTAGAGTCAAGACAGGGCTGGGCTATGGCTACACCTTC.

The chain uses TRBV19 and TRBJ1-1; D call uncertain. The germline V gene encodes CDR1 LNHDA and CDR2 SQIVND (reference sequence). V lost 0 bases, J lost 10 bases, and 12 bases lay in between. The CDR3 loop spans 13 amino acids. The CDR3 reads CASSIDQLSGAFF. CDR3 nucleotides: TGTGCCAGTAGTATAGATCAGTTGAGTGGAGCTTTCTTT. Full variable domain (outside the CDR3, taken from reference TRBV19 and TRBJ1-1): DGGITQSPKYLFRKEGQNVTLSCEQNLNHDAMYWYRQDPGQGLRLIYYSQIVNDFQKGDIAEGYSVSREKKESFPLTVTSAQKNPTAFYLCASSIDQLSGAFFGQGTRLTVV.

This clonotype occurred many times. This rearrangement joins TRBV11-2 to TRBJ1-1; 8 bases align to TRBD1. This CDR3 contains 14 residues. The ends lost 6 bases at V and 6 bases at J; junction bases unmatched: 9. The germline V gene encodes CDR1 SGHAT and CDR2 FQNNGV. This CDR3 reads CASSLEPTGAEAFF. The CDR3 nucleotides read TGTGCCAGCAGTCTCGAGCCGACAGGGGCTGAAGCTTTCTTT.

This clonotype showed up many times. J is TRBJ1-2 and V is TRBV25-1; tentative D call: TRBD1 (6 bases). In germline, CDR1 is MGHDK, CDR2 SYGVNS. V lost 5 bases, J lost 4 bases, and 11 bases lay in between. This CDR3 spans 13 amino acids. CDR3 protein: CASSLTGSYGYTF. CDR3 nucleotides: TGTGCCAGCAGTCTCACAGGGAGCTATGGCTACACCTTC.

The CDR3: CASSPNGMNTEAFF. The DNA of the CDR3 is TGTGCCAGCAGCCCGAACGGCATGAACACTGAAGCTTTCTTT. The rearrangement joins TRBV7-9 to TRBJ1-1, with D uncertain. The CDR3 spans 14 residues. The V and J ends lost 5 bases and 0 bases respectively, with 10 bases between them. The germline V gene has CDR1 SEHNR and CDR2 FQNEAQ (reference sequence).

In its sample, this clonotype was seen many times. The V gene is TRBV20-1, the J gene TRBJ2-1; 10 nucleotides align to TRBD1. Looked up from germline, CDR1 is DFQATT and CDR2 is SNEGSKA (reference sequence). The CDR3 consists of 13 residues. V dropped 5 bases and J dropped 9; count of bases not matched to a gene: 7. The CDR3 DNA sequence: TGCAGTGCTCCGTGGGACAGGGGTCTTGAGCAGTTCTTC. It codes for CSAPWDRGLEQFF.

This clonotype was seen ten or more times. V is TRBV9 and J is TRBJ1-4; 7 nucleotides line up with TRBD1. The V gene's germline CDR1 is SGDLS and CDR2 YYNGEE. This CDR3 region has 14 residues. V trimming: 4 bases; J trimming: 3 bases; junction bases outside the gene matches: 3. The CDR3 loop is CASSIQGANEKLFF. CDR3 in DNA: TGTGCCAGCAGCATCCAGGGGGCTAATGAAAAACTGTTTTTT.

This clonotype has ten or more counts. This chain links TRBV7-8 with TRBJ2-7; D gene uncertain. V dropped 0 bases and J dropped 6 bases, with 12 bases sitting between them. Germline V lookup: CDR1 SGHVS, CDR2 FQNEAQ. The CDR3 has 14 amino acids. The CDR3 coding sequence is TGTGCCAGCAGCTTAGCTTCCCGAGGCTCCGAGCAGTACTTC. Translation gives CASSLASRGSEQYF.